The clone carrying this TCR beta chain was counted at least ten times. Its cognate antigen is unknown. This record comes from a study of metastatic and nonmetastatic thyroid tumors. Background on the study: Peripheral blood and tumor or nodule samples from malignant and benign thyroid patients were compared.

Study-wide findings and caveats: It was reported that TCR beta diversity was significantly higher in malignant thyroid tumors than benign nodules, in blood and tumor.

No patient had received any treatment before thyroid surgery. How the authors handled the data: Clinicopathological groups supplied CDR3 differences that were used to build a distant-metastasis classifier for papillary thyroid cancer. TCRdb ran MiXCR on the PCR reads. The V and J calls follow TCRdb's processing rather than the paper's. Of around 30,000 clones in the sample, about 25% were seen once. Material for sequencing was blood. This TCR came from a female donor with papillary thyroid cancer or a benign thyroid nodule (not recorded which). Some clones in this sample may be carry-over from other donors' samples.

The CDR3 sequence: CASSISGTYSNQPQHF. Here the CDR3 DNA reads TGTGCCAGTAGTATTAGTGGGACCTATAGCAATCAGCCCCAGCATTTT. This rearrangement joins TRBV19 to TRBJ1-5; TRBD1 might be the D (5 bases). Germline V CDR1 and CDR2: LNHDA, SQIVND (reference sequence). The CDR3 totals 16 residues. V shed 3 bases and J shed 0 bases, with 12 bases lying between them.